Presented here are 32 T cell receptor beta chains from one specimen sequenced in a study of T cells in women clearing cervical HPV infection. Sequenced by immunoSEQ multiplex PCR; TCRdb stores in-frame clones only, minus some. The sample includes around 30,000 clones. Sequencing was done on a sample of blood buffy coat. The receptor set was obtained from a woman aged 18-70 years with a cervical HPV16 infection that either progressed to CIN3+ or cleared (not recorded which).

By frequency, this clone registers medium-sized. The read gets to within 3 residues of the CDR3 end, and the germline J gene fills in the rest. V usage is TRBV18 and J usage is TRBJ2-3, with TRBD1 as a possible D gene (5 bases). Per germline, CDR1 KGHSH and CDR2 LQKENI. There are 14 residues in the CDR3. V lost 2 bases to trimming and J lost 3 bases, with 9 bases between them. CDR3 residues: CASSPYQGTDTQYF. The covered CDR3 bases are TGTGCCAGCTCACCATACCAGGGTACAGATACG.

As regards this clone: Read data end 3 residues before the CDR3 end; the end is taken from the germline J gene. This rearrangement joins TRBV18 to TRBJ2-7; 13 bases are a match to TRBD2. The CDR3 spans 17 residues. CDR1 and CDR2 (germline): KGHSH, LQKENI. J lost 5 bases, V lost 6 bases, and 13 bases had no gene match. CDR3 amino acids: CASSPTSGRARTDEQYF. Partial CDR3 DNA: TGTGCCAGCTCGCCTACTAGCGGGAGGGCAAGGACGGACGAG. Using reference TRBV18 and TRBJ2-7 for the parts outside the CDR3, the full variable domain is NAGVMQNPRHLVRRRGQEARLRCSPMKGHSHVYWYRQLPEEGLKFMVYLQKENIIDESGMPKERFSAEFPKEGPSILRIQQVVRGDSAAYFCASSPTSGRARTDEQYFGPGTRLTVT.

Points on this clone: Sequencing ends 3 residues short of the CDR3 end; the germline J gene provides the rest. The chain has TRBV11-3 and TRBJ2-1; the match to TRBD2 covers 8 bases. The germline V gene encodes CDR1 SGHNT and CDR2 YENEEA. The CDR3 is 13 residues long. The ends lost 3 bases at V and 7 bases at J; junction bases unmatched: 2. CDR3 protein: CASSFRGGNEQFF. The sequenced part of the CDR3 DNA is TGTGCCAGCAGCTTTCGGGGGGGAAATGAG.

A remark on this clone: The CDR3 goes on 3 residues after the read ends, and that part is filled in from the germline J gene. The chain recombines TRBV2 with TRBJ1-1, with D possibly being TRBD1 (6 bases). Trimming shortened V by 7 bases and J by 4 bases, and 10 bases separated the two germline ends. The germline gives CDR1 SNHLY, CDR2 FYNNEI. The CDR3 contains 12 residues. The CDR3 bases that were read are TGTGCCAGCAACAGGGACGCCACTGAA. It translates to CASNRDATE. The whole CDR3 protein reads CASNRDATEAFF.

About this clone itself: The read ends 3 residues early relative to the CDR3; the germline J gene fills the gap. The J gene is TRBJ1-1, the V gene TRBV5-1, with D possibly being TRBD1 (6 bases). This CDR3 spans 16 amino acids. V lost 2 bases and J lost 1, with 15 bases in between. Germline V gene sequence: CDR1 SGHRS, CDR2 YFSETQ. The DNA read from the CDR3 is TGCGCCAGCAGCTTTTCGGGGGGCATGGGGAACACTGAA. Translated: CASSFSGGMGNTE. The whole CDR3 reads CASSFSGGMGNTEAFF.

Details on this clone: The sequenced fragment ends 3 residues before the CDR3 boundary, so the rest is inferred from the germline J gene. The V gene is TRBV11-2, the J gene TRBJ2-7; TRBD2 is a possible D gene (5 bases). The germline gives CDR1 SGHAT, CDR2 FQNNGV. Trimming left V 2 bases short and J 6 bases short, with 14 bases between. This CDR3 comprises 14 residues. CDR3 bases read: TGTGCCAGCAGCTTAAAGGGTTCTAGCCGCGAG. Translated, it gives CASSLKGSSRE. The whole CDR3 sequence is CASSLKGSSREQYF.

With regard to this clone: With the read ending 3 residues before the CDR3 end, the germline J gene is used to fill in that end. V is TRBV10-3 and J is TRBJ2-5, with D hard to call. The germline CDR1 and CDR2 sequences are ENHRY and SYGVKD. This CDR3 region has 11 residues. Trimming stripped 10 bases from V and 5 bases from J, with 11 bases between. The CDR3 loop reads CATLQGETQYF. CDR3 DNA, as far as it was read: TGTGCCACCCTACAAGGGGAGACC.

Concerning this clone: The read gets to within 3 residues of the CDR3 end, and the germline J gene fills in the rest. The genes are TRBV30 and TRBJ1-5; 8 bases line up with TRBD1. Trimming removed 2 bases from V and 1 base from J; junction bases left unmatched: 13. Germline loops: CDR1 GTSNPN, CDR2 SVGIG (reference sequence). The CDR3 contains 18 residues. CDR3 DNA (partial): TGTGCCTGGAGTACGGACAGGGTAGGTTTTGGGAGCAATCAGCCC. Translating it yields CAWSTDRVGFGSNQP. The whole CDR3 protein is CAWSTDRVGFGSNQPQHF.

Turning to this clone: The missing CDR3 end, 3 residues past where the read stops, is filled in from the germline J gene. V is TRBV20-1 and J is TRBJ2-1; 8 nucleotides align to TRBD2. The CDR3 is 15 residues long. The germline V gene encodes CDR1 DFQATT and CDR2 SNEGSKA (reference sequence). V gave up 3 bases and J gave up 6 bases; unmatched junction bases: 10. The sequenced part of the CDR3 DNA is TGCAGTGCTAGCCCGATCTGGCGGGGGGCCAATGAG. Translation: CSASPIWRGANE. The full CDR3 sequence reads CSASPIWRGANEQFF.

In regard to this clone: The read comes to an end 3 residues before the CDR3 does, leaving the germline J gene to fill in the end. V is TRBV5-1 and J is TRBJ2-1; 10 nucleotides align to TRBD2. V lost 3 bases, J lost 6 bases, and 9 bases stayed unmatched. There are 16 residues in the CDR3. Germline V gene data show CDR1 as SGHRS and CDR2 as YFSETQ. The CDR3: CASSWSSGSTSNEQFF. The sequenced CDR3 bases are TGCGCCAGCAGCTGGTCTAGCGGGAGTACAAGCAATGAG.

As to this clone: The read stops 3 residues short of the end of the CDR3; the missing end is completed from the germline J gene. The chain uses TRBV5-1 and TRBJ2-3; a weak D match, TRBD1 (6 bases). V was clipped by 7 bases and J by 4 bases, with 22 bases between them. The CDR3 contains 16 residues. Germline V gene sequence: CDR1 SGHRS, CDR2 YFSETQ. CDR3 DNA, as far as it was read: TGCGCCAGCTCAGAGGGACAATCTTTGGGCGCAGATACG. It is translated as CASSEGQSLGADT. The whole CDR3 reads CASSEGQSLGADTQYF. Supplemented by reference TRBV5-1 and TRBJ2-3, the full variable domain reads KAGVTQTPRYLIKTRGQQVTLSCSPISGHRSVSWYQQTPGQGLQFLFEYFSETQRNKGNFPGRFSGRQFSNSRSEMNVSTLELGDSALYLCASSEGQSLGADTQYFGPGTRLTVL.

As to this clone: The read stops 3 residues short of the end of the CDR3; the missing end is completed from the germline J gene. The chain joins TRBV4-1 to TRBJ2-2; D may correspond to TRBD1 or TRBD2 (5 bases each). Germline CDR1 reads MGHRA; CDR2 reads YSYEKL. There are 14 residues in the CDR3. Trimming pared 1 base from V and 5 bases from J, leaving 8 bases between. CDR3 DNA (partial): TGCGCCAGCAGCCAAGCAGGGAGAACCGGGGAG. Translation: CASSQAGRTGE. The full CDR3 sequence reads CASSQAGRTGELFF.

As regards this clone: Coverage ceases 3 residues before the CDR3 finishes, and the germline J gene fills in the end. V is TRBV11-2 and J is TRBJ2-5; 11 bases fit TRBD2. The V segment lost 6 bases and the J segment 4 bases; nucleotides outside the gene matches: 4. This CDR3 region has 14 residues. Germline V gene lookup returns CDR1 SGHAT and CDR2 FQNNGV. The CDR3 here is CASRSTSGGETQYF. Incomplete CDR3 DNA: TGTGCCAGCAGATCAACTAGCGGGGGAGAGACC. The whole variable domain, remainder taken from reference TRBV11-2 and TRBJ2-5, is EAGVAQSPRYKIIEKRQSVAFWCNPISGHATLYWYQQILGQGPKLLIQFQNNGVVDDSQLPKDRFSAERLKGVDSTLKIQPAKLEDSAVYLCASRSTSGGETQYFGPGTRLLVL.

To note about this clone: The read falls 3 residues short of the CDR3 end, and the missing part is taken from the germline J gene. The V and J genes are TRBV6-1 and TRBJ2-1; no clear D. Deletions cut 0 bases from V and 7 bases from J, with 13 bases between. The CDR3 consists of 15 residues. CDR1 MNHNS and CDR2 SASEGT come from the germline V gene. This chain's CDR3 is CASSEALHSQNEQFF. CDR3 bases read: TGTGCCAGCAGTGAAGCGCTTCACAGCCAAAATGAG.

For this clone: The read terminates 3 residues ahead of where the CDR3 ends, so the germline J gene completes it. This chain uses TRBV12-3 or TRBV12-4 with TRBJ2-3; D may be TRBD1 (6 bases). Deletions cut 7 bases from V and 4 bases from J, with 12 bases between. CDR3 length: 13 amino acids. The CDR3 spells CASNLQGADTQYF. The part of the CDR3 DNA that was read is TGTGCCAGCAACCTACAGGGAGCAGATACG.

Note on this clone: The read comes to an end 3 residues before the CDR3 does, leaving the germline J gene to fill in the end. This chain joins TRBV18 and TRBJ2-7; no firm D call. CDR1 is KGHSH and CDR2 is LQKENI in the germline V gene. The V end lost 1 base, the J end lost 0 bases, and 7 bases lay between the germline ends. This CDR3 has 14 residues. CDR3 bases read: TGTGCCAGCTCACCACGGCGGAGCTCCTACGAG. As protein: CASSPRRSSYE. The full CDR3 is CASSPRRSSYEQYF.

In regard to this clone: The observed sequence ends 3 residues before the CDR3 terminus, with the missing tail filled in from the germline J gene. The chain is built from TRBV6-1 and TRBJ1-5; unclear D gene. The CDR3 spans 12 residues. The V end was cut by 2 bases, the J end by 5 bases, with 4 bases between. From germline, CDR1 is MNHNS and CDR2 SASEGT. This CDR3 is CASSELYQPQHF. The DNA read from the CDR3 is TGTGCCAGCAGTGAACTTTATCAGCCC.

Concerning this clone itself: The read comes to an end 3 residues before the CDR3 does, leaving the germline J gene to fill in the end. This chain links TRBV5-1 with TRBJ1-1; no reliable D call. V was trimmed by 7 bases and J by 1 base, leaving 11 bases between them. This CDR3 is built from 13 residues. The germline V gene has CDR1 SGHRS and CDR2 YFSETQ. CDR3 in amino acids: CASRVARNTEAFF. The CDR3 DNA, read in part, is TGCGCCAGCCGTGTGGCCAGGAACACTGAA.

As regards this clone: With the read ending 3 residues before the CDR3 end, the germline J gene is used to fill in that end. This sample also contains other DNA sequences that code for the same CDR3. The chain links TRBV18 to TRBJ2-1; TRBD2 matches 10 bases. Per the germline V gene, CDR1 is KGHSH and CDR2 is LQKENI. This CDR3 comprises 17 residues. V lost 0 bases and J lost 3; bases outside the gene matches: 5. CDR3 region: CASSPPTSGTLYNEQFF. CDR3 DNA, as far as it was read: TGTGCCAGCTCACCACCCACTAGCGGGACCCTCTACAATGAG.

Remarks on this clone: Read sequence stops 3 residues before the CDR3 end, and the germline J gene provides the missing end. This sequence joins TRBV5-5 and TRBJ2-5, with 10 bases that match TRBD1. The CDR3 runs to 14 residues. The germline V gene has CDR1 SGHKS and CDR2 YYEKEE (reference sequence). The V and J ends lost 4 bases and 5 bases, in that order; junction bases with no gene match: 5. CDR3 sequence: CASSRDRGGETQYF. The CDR3 bases that were read are TGTGCCAGCAGCCGGGACAGGGGTGGGGAGACC.

A word on this clone: The CDR3 is cut off 3 residues early in the read; its end comes from the germline J gene. This rearrangement joins TRBV6-4 to TRBJ2-1, with 7 nucleotides matching TRBD2. CDR3 size: 15 residues. Germline V gene data show CDR1 as MRHNA and CDR2 as SNTAGT. The junction had 12 bases not matched to a gene; V was cut back by 5 bases and J by 8 bases. The CDR3 reads CASSYTGEGGDEQFF. The CDR3 DNA, read in part, is TGTGCCAGCAGTTATACGGGGGAGGGTGGCGATGAG.

About this clone itself: The CDR3 is cut off 3 residues early in the read; its end comes from the germline J gene. This chain links TRBV19 with TRBJ1-2; 11 bases fit TRBD1. CDR1 and CDR2 (germline): LNHDA, SQIVND (reference sequence). V lost 2 bases, J lost 4 bases, and 6 bases stayed unmatched. This CDR3 comprises 16 residues. This chain's CDR3 is CASSIPGQGDTYGYTF. The covered CDR3 bases are TGTGCCAGTAGTATACCGGGACAGGGGGACACCTATGGC.

Turning to this clone: The CDR3 extends 3 residues past the end of the read, so its final part is completed from the germline J gene. The chain is built from TRBV2 and TRBJ1-6; weak D call: TRBD1 (5 bases). The CDR3 length is 15 residues. Trimming removed 4 bases at V and 10 bases at J, with 17 bases between. Germline CDR1 is SNHLY and CDR2 is FYNNEI. The CDR3 sequence: CASSARLGPGSPLHF. The covered CDR3 bases are TGTGCCAGCAGTGCCCGCCTGGGGCCCGGATCACCC.

Regarding this clone: Read data end 3 residues before the CDR3 end; the end is taken from the germline J gene. The rearrangement uses TRBV25-1 and TRBJ2-1, with 14 bases identical to TRBD2. The CDR3 covers 19 residues. Germline V gives CDR1 MGHDK, CDR2 SYGVNS. The junction had 10 bases not matched to a gene; V was cut back by 3 bases and J by 3 bases. The CDR3 DNA, read in part, is TGTGCCAGCAGTGACACAGCAGGACTAGCGGGGGGTGTCTACAATGAG. It codes for CASSDTAGLAGGVYNE. The whole CDR3 is CASSDTAGLAGGVYNEQFF.

On this clone itself: Read data end 3 residues before the CDR3 end; the end is taken from the germline J gene. The genes are TRBV7-2 and TRBJ2-3; tentative D call: TRBD2 (5 bases). The CDR3 spans 15 residues. CDR1 SGHTA and CDR2 FQGNSA come from the germline V gene. Incomplete CDR3 DNA: TGTGCCAGCAGCGATGGTGGACTTTTGGGCCACGCG. Translating gives CASSDGGLLGHA. The full CDR3 protein is CASSDGGLLGHAQYF. Full variable domain (remainder filled in from reference TRBV7-2 and TRBJ2-3): GAGVSQSPSNKVTEKGKDVELRCDPISGHTALYWYRQSLGQGLEFLIYFQGNSAPDKSGLPSDRFSAERTGGSVSTLTIQRTQQEDSAVYLCASSDGGLLGHAQYFGPGTRLTVL.

A remark on this clone: Coverage ceases 3 residues before the CDR3 finishes, and the germline J gene fills in the end. The V gene is TRBV5-1, the J gene TRBJ2-1; no definite D call. The ends were cut back, 3 bases at V and 8 bases at J, with 6 bases in the middle. The CDR3 has 11 amino acids. The germline V gene has CDR1 SGHRS and CDR2 YFSETQ. The CDR3 is CASSSSYEQFF. The covered CDR3 bases are TGCGCCAGCAGCTCCAGTTATGAG. Together with reference TRBV5-1 and TRBJ2-1, the CDR3 gives the full variable domain: KAGVTQTPRYLIKTRGQQVTLSCSPISGHRSVSWYQQTPGQGLQFLFEYFSETQRNKGNFPGRFSGRQFSNSRSEMNVSTLELGDSALYLCASSSSYEQFFGPGTRLTVL.

Turning to this clone: The read terminates 3 residues ahead of where the CDR3 ends, so the germline J gene completes it. The chain links TRBV14 to TRBJ1-1; TRBD1 might be the D (6 bases). The CDR3 is 12 amino acids. V shed 9 bases and J shed 4 bases, with 12 bases lying between them. Germline V gives CDR1 SGHDN, CDR2 FVKESK. This CDR3 reads CASTGRATEAFF. CDR3 DNA (partial): TGTGCCAGTACAGGGAGAGCCACTGAA.

Of note for this clone: The read halts 3 residues ahead of the CDR3 end, with the missing end drawn from the germline J gene. The rearrangement joins TRBV18 to TRBJ1-5; 8 nucleotides align to TRBD1. The CDR3 is made up of 12 amino acids. With 6 bases clipped from V and 5 bases from J, the junction kept 0 bases outside the gene matches. Germline V gene data show CDR1 as KGHSH and CDR2 as LQKENI. The CDR3 DNA, read in part, is TGTGCCAGCTCGGACAGGGATCAGCCC. It specifies CASSDRDQP. Given in full, the CDR3 is CASSDRDQPQHF.

A note on this clone: The read gets to within 3 residues of the CDR3 end, and the germline J gene fills in the rest. The V call is TRBV6-1, the J call TRBJ1-5; tentatively, D is TRBD1 (5 bases). The germline V gene encodes CDR1 MNHNS and CDR2 SASEGT. The CDR3 has 14 amino acids. The germline V and J ends were trimmed by 2 bases and 6 bases, with 11 bases remaining between them. The covered CDR3 bases are TGTGCCAGCAGTGAACGGCAGGGCAGTCAGCCC. Translated: CASSERQGSQP. The CDR3 in full is CASSERQGSQPQHF.

On this clone itself: Read data end 3 residues before the CDR3 end; the end is taken from the germline J gene. The chain links TRBV10-1 to TRBJ1-2; no clear D gene. This CDR3 spans 13 amino acids. Per the germline V gene, CDR1 is WNHNN and CDR2 is SYGVQD (reference sequence). Partial CDR3 DNA: TGCGCCAGCAGTGAGCTCGACACAGATACC. This gives the protein CASSELDTDT. In full, the CDR3 reads CASSELDTDTYTF.

Regarding this clone: The read ends 3 residues early relative to the CDR3; the germline J gene fills the gap. The chain recombines TRBV11-2 with TRBJ2-1, with D perhaps TRBD1 (5 bases). The CDR3 runs to 15 residues. The V gene lost 0 bases and the J gene lost 2 bases, with 8 bases spanning the gap. Looked up from germline, CDR1 is SGHAT and CDR2 is FQNNGV. The DNA read from the CDR3 is TGTGCCAGCAGCTTAGAACCAGGGACCTACAATGAG. Encoded protein: CASSLEPGTYNE. The whole CDR3 sequence is CASSLEPGTYNEQFF.

A remark on this clone: The CDR3 end lies 3 residues beyond the end of the read and is filled in from the germline J gene. The chain couples TRBV12-3 or TRBV12-4 to TRBJ2-7; 9 bases line up with TRBD1. The CDR3 is made up of 13 amino acids. The junction had 2 bases not matched to a gene; V was cut back by 6 bases and J by 2 bases. Incomplete CDR3 DNA: TGTGCCAGCAGAAGGACAGGGGCCTACGAG. This encodes CASRRTGAYE. The whole CDR3 protein is CASRRTGAYEQYF.